The 4 T cell receptor beta chains listed next were all sequenced from one sample in a study of T cell responses to AZD1222 COVID-19 vaccine (dated by TCRdb to the early 2020s). The receptor library was made with the immunoSEQ multiplex PCR assay. Here the immuneACCESS table is served through TCRdb, limited to in-frame sequences with V and J called. Missing clones are a known gap in these copies; in checked studies unresolved V genes cover under half, and the rest lacks a known reason. The sample table lists some 150,000 clones, about 92% of them with a count of one. 1.5% to 2% of the sample is held by the ten biggest clonotypes. This specimen's time point label, interpreted: baseline before first vaccination. The input for sequencing was peripheral blood, taken on day 0 of AZD1222 vaccination. The receptors here all came from an adult in good health.

The chain uses TRBV3-1 (or the pseudogene TRBV3-2) and TRBJ1-2, with D possibly TRBD1 on 6 matching bases. The germline CDR1 and CDR2 sequences are LGHDT and YNNKEL (reference sequence). V was trimmed by 4 bases and J by 0 bases, leaving 12 bases between them. The CDR3 is 15 residues long. CDR3 nucleotide sequence: TGTGCCAGCAGCCCCGACAGGTCCGCTAACTATGGCTACACCTTC. Its translation: CASSPDRSANYGYTF.

CDR3: CASSYAGADGYTF. The CDR3 DNA follows: TGTGCCAGCAGTTACGCTGGGGCGGATGGCTACACCTTC. This chain connects TRBV6-5 to TRBJ1-2, with a weak D call TRBD1 (5 bases). Germline V gene lookup returns CDR1 MNHEY and CDR2 SVGAGI. V was trimmed by 2 bases and J by 6 bases, leaving 10 bases between them. The CDR3 runs 13 residues.

The genes are TRBV6-5 and TRBJ1-4, with 9 nucleotides matching TRBD1. This CDR3 spans 14 amino acids. Trimming took 4 bases from V and 5 from J; bases not matched to a gene: 2. The germline V gene has CDR1 MNHEY and CDR2 SVGAGI. The CDR3 sequence is CASSWDRENEKLFF. The CDR3 nucleotides read TGTGCCAGCAGTTGGGACAGGGAGAATGAAAAACTGTTTTTT.

This chain connects TRBV7-2 to TRBJ1-2; a possible D gene is TRBD1 (5 bases). The germline CDR1 and CDR2 sequences are SGHTA and FQGNSA. The CDR3 runs 14 residues. Deletions cut 3 bases from V and 8 bases from J, with 16 bases between. The CDR3 protein is CASSLAGTAGGYTF. CDR3 coding DNA: TGTGCCAGCAGCTTGGCCGGGACGGCAGGCGGCTACACCTTC.